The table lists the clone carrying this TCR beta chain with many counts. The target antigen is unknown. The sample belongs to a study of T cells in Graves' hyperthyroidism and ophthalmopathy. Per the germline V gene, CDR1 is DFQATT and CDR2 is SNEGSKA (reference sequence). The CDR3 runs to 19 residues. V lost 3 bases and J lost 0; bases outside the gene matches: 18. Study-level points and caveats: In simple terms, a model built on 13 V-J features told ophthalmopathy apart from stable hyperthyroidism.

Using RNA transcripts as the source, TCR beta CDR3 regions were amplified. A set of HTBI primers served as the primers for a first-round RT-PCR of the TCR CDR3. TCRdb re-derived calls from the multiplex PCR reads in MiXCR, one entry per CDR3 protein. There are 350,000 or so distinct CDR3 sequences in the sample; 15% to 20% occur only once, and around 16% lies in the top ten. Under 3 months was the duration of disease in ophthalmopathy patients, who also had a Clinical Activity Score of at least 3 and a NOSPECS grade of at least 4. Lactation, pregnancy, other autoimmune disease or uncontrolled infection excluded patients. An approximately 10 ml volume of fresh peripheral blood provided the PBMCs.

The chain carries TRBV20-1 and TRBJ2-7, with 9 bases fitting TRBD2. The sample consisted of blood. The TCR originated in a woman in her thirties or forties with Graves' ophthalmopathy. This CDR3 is CSASKHQREAWTYSYEQYF. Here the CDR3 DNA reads TGCAGTGCTAGTAAACATCAGCGGGAGGCCTGGACCTACTCCTACGAGCAGTACTTC.